This T cell receptor (beta chain) was found in a study of T cell responses to AZD1222 COVID-19 vaccine. Notes on the study in general: The study reported that nearly half of spike-specific TCRs target unmutated variant regions. Clonal diversity was possibly underestimated; the donors were predominantly white British and more often female. Without day 14 samples, only post-peak T cell repertoires were studied. Recipients of two AZD1222 doses showed rising Spike-specific TCR breadth and depth.

Sequenced by immunoSEQ multiplex PCR; TCRdb stores in-frame clones only, minus some. Seen here are 140,000 to 150,000 clones, over 80% observed once, and the top ten hold less than 3.5%. As to this clone: Antigen: not known.

Trimming removed 4 bases at V and 0 bases at J, with 15 bases between. The CDR3 has 16 residues. In germline, CDR1 is SGHRS, CDR2 YFSETQ. The sequence came from an adult in good health. This chain joins TRBV5-1 and TRBJ2-3, with D hard to call. Sample: peripheral blood, taken on day 0 of MenACWY control vaccination. CDR3 in amino acids: CASSPKSDPSTDTQYF. CDR3 coding DNA: TGCGCCAGCAGCCCTAAGTCCGATCCTAGCACAGATACGCAGTATTTT.